This entry lists 2 T cell receptor beta chains sequenced from one sample in a study of patients and donors after allogeneic stem cell transplantation. MiXCR, applied by TCRdb to the RT-PCR reads, yields one record per CDR3 protein. The profile shows 190,000 or so distinct CDR3 sequences, roughly 38% of them singletons. The specimen sequenced was blood, either unsorted or a sorted T cell fraction (not recorded which). These receptors all stem from a human donor who was either an allogeneic HSCT recipient or a stem cell or donor lymphocyte infusion donor (not recorded which). It is not recorded whose cells these are; they may come from a transplant donor.

The chain joins TRBV20-1 to TRBJ1-2, with 12 bases identical to TRBD1. The J segment lost 4 bases and the V segment lost 5 bases, leaving 8 bases of the junction unmatched. The CDR3 consists of 15 residues. Germline V CDR1 and CDR2: DFQATT, SNEGSKA (reference sequence). The chain's CDR3 is CSAEGTGGGSYGYTF. CDR3 in DNA: TGCAGTGCTGAAGGGACAGGGGGCGGTAGCTATGGCTACACCTTC.

The table lists this clonotype with a few counts. The genes are TRBV4-1 and TRBJ1-6; the D is unclear. CDR3 size: 13 residues. V shed 0 bases and J shed 10 bases, with 7 bases lying between them. Germline V gene lookup returns CDR1 MGHRA and CDR2 YSYEKL. The CDR3 coding sequence is TGCGCCAGCAGCCAAGAAAGCTGGTCACCCCTCCACTTT. It is translated as CASSQESWSPLHF.